Below are 17 T cell receptor beta chains sequenced from a single sample in a study of cytomegalovirus exposure and HLA in healthy donors. With 60 Vbeta and 13 Jbeta primers, the PCR was carried out. The assay was immunoSEQ multiplex PCR, and TCRdb's table has in-frame clones only and misses some. This table has 100,000 or so clones, approximately 89% appearing once. The sequenced sample was PBMCs. Receptor source: a man aged 25 to 45 in good health and CMV-seronegative.

In its sample, this clone was seen once. The chain couples TRBV27 to TRBJ1-2, with D uncertain. This CDR3 contains 14 residues. The germline V gene has CDR1 MNHEY and CDR2 SMNVEV (reference sequence). Trimming took off 6 bases at V and 2 bases at J, with 13 bases between the two ends. Here the CDR3 DNA reads TGTGCCAGCAGGAGGGAGGGAATGAACTATGGCTACACCTTC. Residues: CASRREGMNYGYTF.

V is TRBV2 and J is TRBJ2-1; unclear D gene. With 4 bases removed from V and 6 bases from J, the gap between germline ends came to 16 bases. CDR1 and CDR2 (germline): SNHLY, FYNNEI. The CDR3 has 15 amino acids. The CDR3 DNA reads TGTGCCAGCAGTGTTTGGGCTAACCCCTTCAATGAGCAGTTCTTC. This sequence encodes CASSVWANPFNEQFF.

The rearrangement joins TRBV28 to TRBJ2-2; D may be TRBD2 (5 bases). The CDR3 length is 13 residues. Per the germline V gene, CDR1 is MDHEN and CDR2 is SYDVKM. The V end was cut by 7 bases, the J end by 5 bases, with 11 bases between. The CDR3 nucleotides are TGTGCCAGCACCAAACTAGAGACCGGGGAGCTGTTTTTT. Translating it yields CASTKLETGELFF.

This clone was found once. V and J are TRBV6-1 and TRBJ2-7, with 7 bases identical to TRBD1. There are 15 residues in the CDR3. Germline-derived CDR1 and CDR2 are MNHNS and SASEGT. V was pared by 3 bases and J by 4 bases, with 9 bases of the junction left unmatched. CDR3 residues: CASSDPRTGSYEQYF. In DNA, the CDR3 is TGTGCCAGCAGTGACCCGAGGACAGGATCTTACGAGCAGTACTTC.

The chain employs TRBV6-1 and TRBJ2-7; D perhaps matches TRBD1 (6 bases). CDR3 length: 15 residues. The V gene lost 7 bases and the J gene lost 0 bases, with 16 bases spanning the gap. Germline CDR1 and CDR2: MNHNS and SASEGT. This CDR3 reads CASTADRTLSYEQYF. For the CDR3, the DNA is TGTGCCAGCACAGCAGACAGGACTCTCTCCTACGAGCAGTACTTC.

V gene TRBV4-3 combines with J gene TRBJ2-2, with 7 bases lining up with TRBD2. CDR3 length equals 16 residues. Germline V gene data show CDR1 as LGHNA and CDR2 as YSLEER. Losses at the gene ends were 1 base for V and 1 base for J; bases not matched to a gene: 3. The CDR3 sequence: CASSQGLAVNTGELFF. As DNA, the CDR3 is TGCGCCAGCAGCCAAGGACTAGCTGTGAACACCGGGGAGCTGTTTTTT.

The V gene is TRBV5-6, the J gene TRBJ2-7; 7 positions match TRBD1. CDR1 is SGHDT, CDR2 YYEEEE, per germline. The trim removed 3 bases at V and 8 bases at J, leaving 8 bases unmatched. This CDR3 contains 13 residues. The DNA of the CDR3 is TGTGCCAGCAGCTCGGGACAGTATAATAAGCAGTACTTC. This codes for CASSSGQYNKQYF.

The chain links TRBV5-1 to TRBJ2-3, with 15 positions matching TRBD2. The germline gives CDR1 SGHRS, CDR2 YFSETQ. This CDR3 is built from 17 residues. V lost 2 bases and J lost 3; bases outside the gene matches: 4. CDR3 in amino acids: CASSLWTSGGGTDTQYF. DNA for the CDR3: TGCGCCAGCAGCTTATGGACTAGCGGGGGGGGGACAGATACGCAGTATTTT.

V and J are TRBV29-1 and TRBJ2-7; the D gene is possibly TRBD2 (5 bases). The length of the CDR3 is 12 residues. Germline lookup yields CDR1 SQVTM and CDR2 ANQGSEA. The ends were cut back, 2 bases at V and 6 bases at J, with 11 bases in the middle. CDR3 loop: CSVERGSGEQYF. The CDR3 DNA reads as TGCAGCGTTGAAAGAGGCAGCGGCGAGCAGTACTTC.

With regard to this clone: Other DNA sequences in this specimen translate into the identical CDR3. The V call is TRBV6-1, the J call TRBJ2-3; D ambiguous. The CDR3 contains 15 residues. Germline V gene data show CDR1 as MNHNS and CDR2 as SASEGT. V was trimmed by 3 bases and J by 0 bases, leaving 10 bases between them. The CDR3 is CASSEVGGSTDTQYF. The CDR3 bases are TGTGCCAGCAGTGAGGTCGGCGGTAGCACAGATACGCAGTATTTT.

This clone was counted once. The rearrangement uses TRBV19 and TRBJ2-5, with D tentatively TRBD2 (5 bases). Germline V gives CDR1 LNHDA, CDR2 SQIVND (reference sequence). V was clipped by 2 bases and J by 1 base, with 14 bases between them. The length of the CDR3 is 16 residues. CDR3 nucleotides: TGTGCCAGTAGTATATCTCGGGCGGGCACCCAAGAGACCCAGTACTTC. Translation: CASSISRAGTQETQYF.

This clone has a single count. This rearrangement joins TRBV7-9 to TRBJ1-4, with a possible D match to TRBD1 (6 bases). Germline CDR1 is SEHNR and CDR2 is FQNEAQ (reference sequence). V dropped 5 bases and J dropped 8 bases, with 18 bases sitting between them. This CDR3 region has 15 residues. In nucleotides, the CDR3 is TGTGCCAGCAGCCCGGGCTTGGGGGCGAGAGAAAAACTGTTTTTT. Its translation: CASSPGLGAREKLFF.

V usage is TRBV27 and J usage is TRBJ1-1; D possibly corresponds to TRBD1 (5 bases). V lost 3 bases, J lost 6 bases, and 14 bases lay in between. The germline V gene encodes CDR1 MNHEY and CDR2 SMNVEV (reference sequence). This CDR3 is 14 amino acids long. The CDR3 is CASSLQGPTAEAFF. The CDR3 nucleotides read TGTGCCAGCAGTTTGCAGGGCCCGACGGCTGAAGCTTTCTTT.

CDR3 sequence: CSGRDRGYEQYF. The CDR3 nucleotides read TGCAGCGGCCGGGACAGAGGCTACGAGCAGTACTTC. The chain couples TRBV29-1 to TRBJ2-5, with TRBD1 matching over 7 bases. Near its end, the DNA agrees better with TRBJ2-7, so the J call may be wrong. This CDR3 has 12 residues. Looked up from germline, CDR1 is SQVTM and CDR2 is ANQGSEA.

The rearrangement uses TRBV10-3 and TRBJ2-5, with 9 bases fitting TRBD1. The J segment lost 2 bases and the V segment lost 8 bases, leaving 3 bases of the junction unmatched. The germline gives CDR1 ENHRY, CDR2 SYGVKD. The CDR3 is made up of 13 amino acids. CDR3 DNA sequence: TGTGCCATCCAGGACAGGGGTCAAGAGACCCAGTACTTC. It specifies CAIQDRGQETQYF.

This clone was picked up one time. The CDR3 DNA sequence: TGCAGCGTTGCCATAGCGAAGGAAGCTTTCTTT. This encodes CSVAIAKEAFF. The chain joins TRBV29-1 to TRBJ1-1; D unclear. V was trimmed by 4 bases and J by 8 bases, leaving 11 bases between them. The CDR3 is 11 amino acids. The germline gives CDR1 SQVTM, CDR2 ANQGSEA.

The rearrangement links TRBV28 to TRBJ1-1; a weak D match, TRBD1 (5 bases). Per the germline V gene, CDR1 is MDHEN and CDR2 is SYDVKM. The V end lost 11 bases, the J end lost 1 base, and 14 bases lay between the germline ends. CDR3 length equals 13 residues. Here the CDR3 reads CASGWGQNTEAFF. CDR3 sequence (DNA): TGTGCCTCAGGGTGGGGTCAGAACACTGAAGCTTTCTTT.